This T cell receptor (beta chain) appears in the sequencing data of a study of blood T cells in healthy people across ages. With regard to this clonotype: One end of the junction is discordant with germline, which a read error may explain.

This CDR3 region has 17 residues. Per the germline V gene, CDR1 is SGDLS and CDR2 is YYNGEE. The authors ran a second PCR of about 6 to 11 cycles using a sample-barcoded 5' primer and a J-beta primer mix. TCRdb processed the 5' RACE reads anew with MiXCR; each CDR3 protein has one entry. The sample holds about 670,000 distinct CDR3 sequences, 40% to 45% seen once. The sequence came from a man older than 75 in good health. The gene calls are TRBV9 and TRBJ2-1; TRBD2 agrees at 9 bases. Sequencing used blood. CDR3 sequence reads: CASSYVYSGRNTGELFF. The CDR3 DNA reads TGTGCCAGCAGCTACGTTTATAGCGGGAGAAATACCGGGGAGCTGTTCTTC.